This record looks at one TCR beta chain sequence and its context. V was trimmed by 8 bases and J by 5 bases, leaving 15 bases between them. The germline V gene has CDR1 MDHEN and CDR2 SYDVKM. This CDR3 is 13 amino acids long. These data originate in a study of radiation and T cells in renal cell carcinoma. The time point is: blood 4 weeks post-SBRT, at nephrectomy. This sample's treatment: 15 Gy SBRT to primary tumor, nephrectomy 4 weeks later. Libraries were prepared by immunoSEQ multiplex PCR; TCRdb keeps only in-frame clonotypes and omits some of them. The data hold over 60,000 clones, with roughly 83% observed a single time.

This receptor was obtained from an older woman with renal cell carcinoma. The V gene is TRBV28, the J gene TRBJ1-2; the D gene is possibly TRBD1 (6 bases). The sample in question was blood, obtained from a patient whose treatment included radiotherapy and nephrectomy. CDR3: CASVGQPGYGYTF. Here the CDR3 DNA reads TGTGCCAGCGTTGGACAGCCAGGGTATGGCTACACCTTC.